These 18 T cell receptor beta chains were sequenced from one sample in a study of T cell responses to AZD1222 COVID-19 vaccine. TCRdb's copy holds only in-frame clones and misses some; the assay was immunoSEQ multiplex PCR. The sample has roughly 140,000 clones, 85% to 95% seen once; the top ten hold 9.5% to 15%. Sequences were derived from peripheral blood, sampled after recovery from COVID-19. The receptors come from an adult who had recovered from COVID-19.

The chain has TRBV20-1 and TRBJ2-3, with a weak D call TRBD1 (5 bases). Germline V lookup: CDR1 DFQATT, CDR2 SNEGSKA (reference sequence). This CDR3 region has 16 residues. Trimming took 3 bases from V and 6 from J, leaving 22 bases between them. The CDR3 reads CSASFWGSRDFDTQYF. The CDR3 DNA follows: TGCAGTGCTAGTTTTTGGGGTTCCAGGGATTTTGATACGCAGTATTTT.

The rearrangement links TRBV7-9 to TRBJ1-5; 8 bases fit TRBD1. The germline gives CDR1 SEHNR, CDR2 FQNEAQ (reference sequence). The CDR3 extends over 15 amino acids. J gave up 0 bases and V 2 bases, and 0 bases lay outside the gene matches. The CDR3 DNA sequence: TGTGCCAGCAGCTTAACAGGGGGTAGCAATCAGCCCCAGCATTTT. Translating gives CASSLTGGSNQPQHF.

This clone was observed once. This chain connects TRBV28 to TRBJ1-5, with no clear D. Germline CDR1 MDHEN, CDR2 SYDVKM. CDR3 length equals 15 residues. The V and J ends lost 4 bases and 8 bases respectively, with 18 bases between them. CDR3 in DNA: TGTGCCAGCAGTTCCCTCCGCGTGGGGTATGAGCCCCAGCATTTT. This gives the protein CASSSLRVGYEPQHF.

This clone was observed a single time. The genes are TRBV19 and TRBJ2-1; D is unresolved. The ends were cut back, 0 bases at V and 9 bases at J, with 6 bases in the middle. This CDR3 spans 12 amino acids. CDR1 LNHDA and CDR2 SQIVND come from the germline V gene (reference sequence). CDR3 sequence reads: CASSIEASEQFF. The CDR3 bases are TGTGCCAGTAGTATAGAAGCATCTGAGCAGTTCTTC. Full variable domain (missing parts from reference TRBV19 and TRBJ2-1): DGGITQSPKYLFRKEGQNVTLSCEQNLNHDAMYWYRQDPGQGLRLIYYSQIVNDFQKGDIAEGYSVSREKKESFPLTVTSAQKNPTAFYLCASSIEASEQFFGPGTRLTVL.

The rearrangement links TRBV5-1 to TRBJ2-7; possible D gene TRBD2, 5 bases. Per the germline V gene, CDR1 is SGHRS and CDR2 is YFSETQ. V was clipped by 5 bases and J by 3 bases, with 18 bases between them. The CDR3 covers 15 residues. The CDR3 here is CASSLRGSEHYEQYF. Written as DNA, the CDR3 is TGCGCCAGCAGTTTACGGGGTAGCGAACACTACGAGCAGTACTTC.

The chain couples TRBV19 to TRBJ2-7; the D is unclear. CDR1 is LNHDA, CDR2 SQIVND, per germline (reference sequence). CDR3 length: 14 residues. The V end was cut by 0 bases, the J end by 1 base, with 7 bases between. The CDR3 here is CASSIDDGSYEQYF. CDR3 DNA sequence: TGTGCCAGTAGTATAGATGACGGATCCTACGAGCAGTACTTC.

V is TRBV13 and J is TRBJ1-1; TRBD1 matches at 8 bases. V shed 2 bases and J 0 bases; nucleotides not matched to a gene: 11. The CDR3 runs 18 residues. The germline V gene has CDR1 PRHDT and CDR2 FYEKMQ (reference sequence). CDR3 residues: CASSLRTGLGSMNTEAFF. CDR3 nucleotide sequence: TGTGCCAGCAGCTTAAGGACAGGGCTGGGTTCTATGAACACTGAAGCTTTCTTT.

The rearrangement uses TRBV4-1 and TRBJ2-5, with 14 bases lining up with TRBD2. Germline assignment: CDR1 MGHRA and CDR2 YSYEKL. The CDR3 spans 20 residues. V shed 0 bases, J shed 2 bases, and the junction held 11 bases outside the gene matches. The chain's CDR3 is CASSQDWGLAGAAVQETQYF. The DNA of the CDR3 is TGCGCCAGCAGCCAAGATTGGGGACTAGCGGGAGCCGCGGTTCAAGAGACCCAGTACTTC.

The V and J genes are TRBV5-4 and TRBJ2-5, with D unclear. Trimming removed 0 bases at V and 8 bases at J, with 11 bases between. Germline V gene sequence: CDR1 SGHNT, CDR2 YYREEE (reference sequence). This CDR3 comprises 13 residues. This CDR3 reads CASSLAHIATQYF. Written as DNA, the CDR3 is TGTGCCAGCAGCTTGGCGCATATAGCTACCCAGTACTTC.

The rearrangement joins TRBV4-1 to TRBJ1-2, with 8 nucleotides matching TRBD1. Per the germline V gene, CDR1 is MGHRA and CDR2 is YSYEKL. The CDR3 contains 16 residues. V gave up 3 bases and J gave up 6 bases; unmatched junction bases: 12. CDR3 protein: CASSHPLQGARDGYTF. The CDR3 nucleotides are TGCGCCAGCAGCCACCCATTGCAGGGGGCGCGGGATGGCTACACCTTC.

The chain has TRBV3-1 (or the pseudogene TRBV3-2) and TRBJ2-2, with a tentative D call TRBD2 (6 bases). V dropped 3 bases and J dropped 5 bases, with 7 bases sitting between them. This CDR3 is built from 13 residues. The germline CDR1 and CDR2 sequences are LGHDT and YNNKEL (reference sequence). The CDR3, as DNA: TGTGCCAGCAGCCACGGACTAACCGGGGAGCTGTTTTTT. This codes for CASSHGLTGELFF.

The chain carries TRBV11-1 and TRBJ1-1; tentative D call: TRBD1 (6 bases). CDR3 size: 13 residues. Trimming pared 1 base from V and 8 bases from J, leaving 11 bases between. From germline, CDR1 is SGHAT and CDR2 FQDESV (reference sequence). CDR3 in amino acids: CASSLEQDREAFF. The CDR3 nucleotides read TGTGCCAGCAGCTTAGAGCAGGACAGAGAAGCTTTCTTT.

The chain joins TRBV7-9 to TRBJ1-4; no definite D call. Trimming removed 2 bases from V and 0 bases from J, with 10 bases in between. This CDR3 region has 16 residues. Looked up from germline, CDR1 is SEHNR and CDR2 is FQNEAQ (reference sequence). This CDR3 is CASSLRPTATNEKLFF. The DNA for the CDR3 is TGTGCCAGCAGCTTACGCCCTACTGCAACTAATGAAAAACTGTTTTTT.

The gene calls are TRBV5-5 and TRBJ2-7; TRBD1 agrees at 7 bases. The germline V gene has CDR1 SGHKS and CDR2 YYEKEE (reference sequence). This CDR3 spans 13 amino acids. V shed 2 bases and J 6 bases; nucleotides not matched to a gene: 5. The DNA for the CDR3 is TGTGCCAGCAGCTTCCTACAGGGGCCCGAGCAGTACTTC. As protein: CASSFLQGPEQYF.

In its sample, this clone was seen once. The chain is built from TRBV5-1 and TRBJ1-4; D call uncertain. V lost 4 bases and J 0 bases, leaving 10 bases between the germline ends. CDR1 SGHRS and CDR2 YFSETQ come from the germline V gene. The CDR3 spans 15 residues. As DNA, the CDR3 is TGCGCCAGCAGCATAGGACCGGCAACTAATGAAAAACTGTTTTTT. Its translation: CASSIGPATNEKLFF.

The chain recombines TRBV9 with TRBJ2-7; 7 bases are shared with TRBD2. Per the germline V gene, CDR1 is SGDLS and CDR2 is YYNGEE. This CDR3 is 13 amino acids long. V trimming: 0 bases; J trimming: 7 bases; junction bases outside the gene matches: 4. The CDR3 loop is CASSVAGGKEQYF. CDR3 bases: TGTGCCAGCAGCGTAGCGGGAGGCAAGGAGCAGTACTTC.

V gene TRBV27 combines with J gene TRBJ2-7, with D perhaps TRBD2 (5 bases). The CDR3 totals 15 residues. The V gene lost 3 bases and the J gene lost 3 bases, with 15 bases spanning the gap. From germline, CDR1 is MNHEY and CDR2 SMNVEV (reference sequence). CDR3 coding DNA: TGTGCCAGCAGTTTGGCCGGCGGGCTGGACTACGAGCAGTACTTC. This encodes CASSLAGGLDYEQYF.

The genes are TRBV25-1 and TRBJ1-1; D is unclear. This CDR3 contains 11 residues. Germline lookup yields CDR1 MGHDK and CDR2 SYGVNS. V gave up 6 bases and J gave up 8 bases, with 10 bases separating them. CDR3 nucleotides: TGTGCCAGCAGCTATATGACGGAAGCTTTCTTT. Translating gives CASSYMTEAFF.